This paragraph covers one T cell receptor (beta chain) sequence. The sample is drawn from a study of OX40 agonist ivuxolimab in advanced cancers. TCRdb keeps only in-frame clones here, not all; method: immunoSEQ multiplex PCR. The top ten hold around 0.99% of the sample, which has some 150,000 clones, 90% seen once. Germline values: CDR1 SGHNT, CDR2 YYREEE (reference sequence). V shed 5 bases and J shed 10 bases, with 15 bases lying between them. The length of the CDR3 is 12 residues. The sequenced sample was CD4+ or CD8+ T cells sorted from blood, obtained in a trial of the OX40 agonist ivuxolimab. The receptor was isolated from an adult with an advanced solid tumor such as melanoma, head and neck, liver or kidney cancer. This sequence joins TRBV5-4 and TRBJ2-5, with D maybe TRBD2 (6 bases). The CDR3 DNA sequence: TGTGCCAGCAGTTTGACTAGTAGGGACCAGTACTTC. Translating gives CASSLTSRDQYF. Based on the CDR3 plus reference TRBV5-4 and TRBJ2-5, the full variable domain is ETGVTQSPTHLIKTRGQQVTLRCSSQSGHNTVSWYQQALGQGPQFIFQYYREEENGRGNFPPRFSGLQFPNYSSELNVNALELDDSALYLCASSLTSRDQYFGPGTRLLVL.